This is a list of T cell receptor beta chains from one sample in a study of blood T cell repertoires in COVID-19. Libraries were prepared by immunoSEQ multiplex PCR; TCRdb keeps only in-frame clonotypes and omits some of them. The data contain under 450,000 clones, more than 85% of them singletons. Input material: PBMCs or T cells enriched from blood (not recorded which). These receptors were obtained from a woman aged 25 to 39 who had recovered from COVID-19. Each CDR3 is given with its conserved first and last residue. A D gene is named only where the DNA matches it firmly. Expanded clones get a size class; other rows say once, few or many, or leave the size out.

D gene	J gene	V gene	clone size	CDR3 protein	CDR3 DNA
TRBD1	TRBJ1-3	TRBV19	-	CARSNRDRQLNVSGNTIYF	TGTGCCAGGAGCAACCGGGACAGGCAGCTTAACGTCTCTGGAAACACCATATATTTT
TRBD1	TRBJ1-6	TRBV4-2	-	CASSQERTEQGAAYNSPLHF	TGTGCCAGCAGCCAAGAGAGGACGGAACAGGGGGCGGCCTATAATTCACCCCTCCACTTT
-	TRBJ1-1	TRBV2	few	CALRKDTYDAFF	TGTGCCCTCCGAAAGGACACGTACGACGCTTTCTTT
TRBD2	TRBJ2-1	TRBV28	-	CASSSPDGREGTYEQFF	TGTGCCAGCAGTTCCCCGGATGGGCGGGAGGGCACCTATGAGCAGTTCTTC
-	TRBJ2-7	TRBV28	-	CASSLSGTSSYEQYF	TGTGCCAGCAGTTTGTCTGGGACATCCTCCTACGAGCAGTACTTC
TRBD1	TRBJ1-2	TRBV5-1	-	CASSHSMQGAESGYTF	TGCGCCAGCAGCCATTCCATGCAGGGGGCGGAAAGTGGCTACACCTTC
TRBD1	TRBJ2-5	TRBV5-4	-	CASSSGKQGAGETQYF	TGTGCCAGCAGCTCCGGCAAACAGGGGGCGGGGGAGACCCAGTACTTC
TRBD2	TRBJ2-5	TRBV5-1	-	CASSSVAGWQETQYF	TGCGCCAGCAGTAGCGTAGCGGGATGGCAAGAGACCCAGTACTTC
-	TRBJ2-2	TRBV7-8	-	CASSTVRVRAPNTGELFF	TGTGCCAGCAGCACCGTGCGGGTCCGGGCCCCGAACACCGGGGAGCTGTTTTTT
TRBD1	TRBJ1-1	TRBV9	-	CASSVGGTGRTEAFF	TGTGCCAGCAGCGTGGGTGGGACAGGGAGAACTGAAGCTTTCTTT
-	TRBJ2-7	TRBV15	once	CATSRERAYEQYF	TGTGCCACCAGCAGAGAACGGGCCTACGAGCAGTACTTC
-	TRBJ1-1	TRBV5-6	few	CASSLQGGMWNTEAFF	TGTGCCAGCAGCTTGCAGGGAGGCATGTGGAACACTGAAGCTTTCTTT
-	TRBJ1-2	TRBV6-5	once	CASSPPQGFYGYTF	TGTGCCAGCAGTCCACCACAGGGTTTTTATGGCTACACCTTC
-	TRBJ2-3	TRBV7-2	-	CASSLSRGGDTQYF	TGTGCCAGCAGCTTAAGCAGGGGTGGGGATACGCAGTATTTT
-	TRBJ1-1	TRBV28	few	CASSRQIGDTEAFF	TGTGCCAGCAGTCGACAGATCGGTGACACTGAAGCTTTCTTT
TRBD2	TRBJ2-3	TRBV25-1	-	CASSEVAGVADTQYF	TGTGCCAGCAGTGAAGTTGCGGGAGTCGCAGATACGCAGTATTTT
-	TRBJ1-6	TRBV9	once	CASSVGTGASSPLHF	TGTGCCAGCAGCGTAGGGACGGGAGCCTCTTCACCCCTCCACTTT
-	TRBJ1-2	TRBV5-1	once	CASSLGPNYGYTF	TGCGCCAGCAGCTTGGGGCCGAACTATGGCTACACCTTC
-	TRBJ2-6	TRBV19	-	CASSRDSNGANVLTF	TGTGCCAGTAGTCGAGACAGTAACGGGGCCAACGTCCTGACTTTC
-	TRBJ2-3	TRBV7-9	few	CASSPRGTRSTDTQYF	TGTGCCAGCAGCCCCAGAGGGACAAGGAGCACAGATACGCAGTATTTT
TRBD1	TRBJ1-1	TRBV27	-	CASRGTGGNTEAFF	TGTGCCAGCAGGGGGACAGGGGGGAACACTGAAGCTTTCTTT
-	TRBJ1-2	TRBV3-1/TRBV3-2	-	CASSQDLRYYGYTF	TGTGCCAGCAGCCAAGATCTGCGGTACTATGGCTACACCTTC
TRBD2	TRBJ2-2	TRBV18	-	CASSPSGITANTGELFF	TGTGCCAGCTCGCCTAGCGGGATCACGGCGAACACCGGGGAGCTGTTTTTT
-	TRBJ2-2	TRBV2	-	CASSSGELFF	TGTGCCAGCTCTAGCGGGGAGCTGTTTTTT